Listed here are 31 T cell receptor beta chains from one sample, sequenced in a study of response to subunit inactivated influenza vaccine. TCRdb redid the calling of the RT-PCR reads with MiXCR, one entry per CDR3 protein. The sample includes about 540,000 distinct CDR3 sequences, around 21% of them seen just once. The same data also went into a second study, on T cells expressing NK-cell markers. As that study records: Researchers built TCR beta cDNA using 5'RACE template switching with UMIs.

The specimen was CD4+ T cells sorted from PBMCs, collected about 12 days after vaccination. The receptors originated from a man aged 50 to 60 who received an inactivated influenza vaccine.

This clonotype was observed many times. V is TRBV25-1 and J is TRBJ1-4; TRBD1 is a possible D gene (6 bases). V lost 10 bases and J lost 8, with 14 bases in between. In germline, CDR1 is MGHDK, CDR2 SYGVNS. The CDR3 has 12 amino acids. CDR3 region: CATTGTGEKLFF. CDR3 coding DNA: TGTGCCACCACAGGGACGGGCGAAAAACTGTTTTTT.

In its sample, this clonotype was seen many times. The genes are TRBV12-3 or TRBV12-4 and TRBJ2-7, with 8 positions matching TRBD1. The CDR3 sequence is 15 residues long. J lost 4 bases, V lost 5 bases, and 10 bases had no gene match. The CDR3 DNA sequence: TGTGCCAGCAGTGACGGACAGGGTGGTATGTACGAGCAGTACTTC. This codes for CASSDGQGGMYEQYF.

This sequence joins TRBV28 and TRBJ1-1, with 7 bases identical to TRBD1. CDR1 is MDHEN and CDR2 is SYDVKM in the germline V gene. The CDR3 is made up of 14 amino acids. J lost 6 bases, V lost 5 bases, and 9 bases had no gene match. The CDR3 DNA sequence: TGTGCCAGCAGTAGTTCCGGGACAGAAGCTGAAGCTTTCTTT. The encoded protein is CASSSSGTEAEAFF.

The table lists this clonotype with a few counts. J is TRBJ1-5 and V is TRBV5-6; D may be TRBD1 (5 bases). CDR1 is SGHDT and CDR2 is YYEEEE in the germline V gene. CDR3 length: 16 amino acids. V was pared by 4 bases and J by 7 bases, with 21 bases between. The CDR3 reads CASSSAGNAGIQPQHF. CDR3 DNA sequence: TGTGCCAGCAGCAGCGCAGGGAATGCGGGTATCCAGCCCCAGCATTTT.

The chain is built from TRBV7-9 and TRBJ1-2; D remains ambiguous. CDR1 is SEHNR and CDR2 is FQNEAQ in the germline V gene (reference sequence). CDR3 length: 14 amino acids. V was clipped by 5 bases and J by 4 bases, with 14 bases between them. CDR3 nucleotide sequence: TGTGCCAGCAGCCCAGTACCGGAGGGCTATGGCTACACCTTC. Residues: CASSPVPEGYGYTF.

The chain has TRBV12-3 or TRBV12-4 and TRBJ2-3; D unresolved. The CDR3 spans 14 residues. Trimming took 6 bases from V and 0 from J, leaving 10 bases between them. The CDR3 protein is CASRLPASTDTQYF. DNA for the CDR3: TGTGCCAGCAGGCTCCCCGCGAGCACAGATACGCAGTATTTT.

This clonotype was counted many times. This sequence joins TRBV11-2 and TRBJ1-5; maybe TRBD1 (6 bases). This CDR3 comprises 16 residues. Trimming cost V 0 bases and J 3 bases, with 12 bases left between them. Germline-derived CDR1 and CDR2 are SGHAT and FQNNGV. The CDR3 loop is CASSLDRRGNNQPQHF. The CDR3 bases are TGTGCCAGCAGCTTAGATCGGAGGGGGAACAATCAGCCCCAGCATTTT.

A remark on this clonotype: One end of the junction is discordant with germline, which a read error may explain. This chain links TRBV7-7 with TRBJ1-5; D is ambiguous. The CDR3 sequence is 15 residues long. From germline, CDR1 is SSHAT and CDR2 FNYEAQ (reference sequence). This CDR3 reads CASSPGLGSNQPQHF. The CDR3 DNA follows: TGTGCTAGCAGCCCCGGGCTGGGTAGCAATCAGCCCCAGCATTTT.

This clonotype was counted at least ten times. This rearrangement joins TRBV6-4 to TRBJ2-1, with 8 nucleotides matching TRBD1. V shed 1 base, J shed 6 bases, and the junction held 5 bases outside the gene matches. The CDR3 has 15 amino acids. From germline, CDR1 is MRHNA and CDR2 SNTAGT. CDR3 nucleotide sequence: TGTGCCAGCAGTGACTTTTCCACAGGGGGCAATGAGCAGTTCTTC. This translates into CASSDFSTGGNEQFF.

V gene TRBV5-6 combines with J gene TRBJ2-2; D is ambiguous. Per germline, CDR1 SGHDT and CDR2 YYEEEE. Trimming stripped 5 bases from V and 2 bases from J, with 19 bases between. The CDR3 totals 17 residues. CDR3 protein: CASSRRSRNFNTGELFF. In DNA form, the CDR3 reads TGTGCCAGCAGTCGCCGTTCTCGGAACTTCAACACCGGGGAGCTGTTTTTT.

The chain is built from TRBV4-2 and TRBJ2-2; TRBD2 might be the D (5 bases). V shed 1 base and J shed 3 bases, with 9 bases lying between them. The germline V gene encodes CDR1 LGHNA and CDR2 YNFKEQ. This CDR3 comprises 15 residues. CDR3 in amino acids: CASSQVPSYTGELFF. The CDR3 coding sequence is TGTGCCAGCAGCCAAGTTCCTAGCTACACCGGGGAGCTGTTTTTT.

A few counts support this clonotype. The chain is built from TRBV6-5 and TRBJ2-3, with TRBD2 identical over 8 bases. CDR1 and CDR2 (germline): MNHEY, SVGAGI. Losses at the gene ends were 1 base for V and 4 bases for J; bases not matched to a gene: 4. The CDR3 contains 15 residues. The CDR3 here is CASSYLTSGADTQYF. CDR3 in DNA: TGTGCCAGCAGTTACTTAACTAGCGGTGCAGATACGCAGTATTTT.

This clonotype was observed a few times. V is TRBV4-1 and J is TRBJ1-2, with unresolved D. The CDR3 totals 14 residues. Trimming took 0 bases from V and 4 from J, leaving 9 bases between them. In germline, CDR1 is MGHRA, CDR2 YSYEKL. DNA of the CDR3: TGCGCCAGCAGCCAAGATCCGGAGATCTATGGCTACACCTTC. Translated: CASSQDPEIYGYTF.

The chain couples TRBV4-3 to TRBJ2-7, with D perhaps TRBD1 or TRBD2 (5 bases each). The V and J ends lost 1 base and 4 bases respectively, with 20 bases between them. The germline V gene has CDR1 LGHNA and CDR2 YSLEER. The CDR3 runs to 17 residues. The CDR3 DNA reads TGCGCCAGCAGCCAAGCCTTCAGAACCGGGACCCCGTACGAGCAGTACTTC. It codes for CASSQAFRTGTPYEQYF.

The V call is TRBV5-1, the J call TRBJ2-1; possibly TRBD2 for D (5 bases). From germline, CDR1 is SGHRS and CDR2 YFSETQ. Between the trimmed V and J ends, which lost 2 bases and 7 bases, there was a span of 16 bases. The CDR3 extends over 15 amino acids. Here the CDR3 reads CASSFEGATTNEQFF. As DNA, the CDR3 is TGCGCCAGCAGCTTCGAGGGAGCGACGACAAATGAGCAGTTCTTC.

V usage is TRBV20-1 and J usage is TRBJ1-6; D possibly corresponds to TRBD1 (6 bases). CDR1 and CDR2 from the germline V gene are DFQATT and SNEGSKA (reference sequence). Trimming pared 2 bases from V and 7 bases from J, leaving 12 bases between. This CDR3 comprises 14 residues. The CDR3 is CSARWRGLNSPLHF. In DNA form, the CDR3 reads TGCAGTGCTAGATGGCGGGGGCTAAATTCACCCCTCCACTTT.

CDR3 in amino acids: CASSQGPRQDTQYF. The CDR3 DNA is TGCGCCAGCAGCCAAGGACCGCGCCAGGATACGCAGTATTTT. V gene TRBV4-1 combines with J gene TRBJ2-3; D gene ambiguous. CDR3 size: 14 residues. Trimming left V 1 base short and J 6 bases short, with 11 bases between. CDR1 MGHRA and CDR2 YSYEKL come from the germline V gene.

This rearrangement joins TRBV28 to TRBJ2-2; 9 positions match TRBD1. The germline CDR1 and CDR2 sequences are MDHEN and SYDVKM. The V and J ends lost 6 bases and 4 bases, in that order; junction bases with no gene match: 6. CDR3 length equals 15 residues. The CDR3 protein is CASRGQGIGTGELFF. In nucleotides, the CDR3 is TGTGCCAGCAGAGGACAGGGGATCGGCACCGGGGAGCTGTTTTTT.

This clonotype was seen only a few times. The chain uses TRBV20-1 and TRBJ2-3; D might be TRBD2 (5 bases). Germline V lookup: CDR1 DFQATT, CDR2 SNEGSKA (reference sequence). This CDR3 has 14 amino acids. V lost 6 bases, J lost 3 bases, and 16 bases lay in between. The DNA of the CDR3 is TGCAGTGCCACACGTCGGGGAGCTACAGATACGCAGTATTTT. Protein: CSATRRGATDTQYF.

This clonotype showed up just a few times. This chain uses TRBV6-2 or TRBV6-3 with TRBJ1-2; D is uncertain. Germline values: CDR1 MNHEY, CDR2 SVGEGT. The germline V and J ends were trimmed by 0 bases and 3 bases, with 5 bases remaining between them. There are 13 residues in the CDR3. This CDR3 reads CASSYSRDYGYTF. The CDR3 coding sequence is TGTGCCAGCAGTTACTCGAGAGACTATGGCTACACCTTC.

This clonotype was counted at least ten times. The genes are TRBV5-6 and TRBJ1-2; no clear D gene. The V gene lost 0 bases and the J gene lost 4 bases, with 7 bases spanning the gap. The CDR3 has 13 residues. Germline values: CDR1 SGHDT, CDR2 YYEEEE. For the CDR3, the DNA is TGTGCCAGCAGCTTGGCAGCGGTCTATGGCTACACCTTC. Protein: CASSLAAVYGYTF.

V gene TRBV4-3 combines with J gene TRBJ2-1, with D perhaps TRBD2 (5 bases). Germline V CDR1 and CDR2: LGHNA, YSLEER. Trimming pared 0 bases from V and 0 bases from J, leaving 12 bases between. The CDR3 is 17 residues long. CDR3: CASSQDIGDSSYNEQFF. The CDR3 DNA is TGCGCCAGCAGCCAAGATATCGGGGATAGCTCCTACAATGAGCAGTTCTTC.

V gene TRBV19 combines with J gene TRBJ2-3, with unresolved D. The CDR3 consists of 15 residues. V dropped 7 bases and J dropped 0 bases, with 14 bases sitting between them. Looked up from germline, CDR1 is LNHDA and CDR2 is SQIVND (reference sequence). CDR3 nucleotides: TGTGCCAGTAATCAGCAGTCGGCTAGCACAGATACGCAGTATTTT. It codes for CASNQQSASTDTQYF.

This chain links TRBV10-2 with TRBJ2-1; TRBD2 matches 8 bases. Per germline, CDR1 WSHSY and CDR2 SAAADI. The CDR3 is 15 residues long. The ends lost 8 bases at V and 5 bases at J; junction bases unmatched: 11. The CDR3 region is CASYPGLGGDNEQFF. The CDR3 DNA is TGCGCCAGCTACCCGGGACTAGGGGGGGACAATGAGCAGTTCTTC.

The chain employs TRBV7-2 and TRBJ2-3, with 10 bases matching TRBD2. This CDR3 is 16 amino acids long. Germline lookup yields CDR1 SGHTA and CDR2 FQGNSA. V gave up 6 bases and J gave up 1 base; unmatched junction bases: 7. The CDR3, as DNA: TGTGCCAGCAGTTTCCCTAGCGGGAGTGGCACAGATACGCAGTATTTT. This gives the protein CASSFPSGSGTDTQYF.

The chain links TRBV14 to TRBJ2-5; D remains unclear. This CDR3 has 16 amino acids. The germline V gene has CDR1 SGHDN and CDR2 FVKESK. The V gene lost 1 base and the J gene lost 5 bases, with 17 bases spanning the gap. In nucleotides, the CDR3 is TGTGCCAGCAGCCAAGGGCGACGCCGCGGTTCGGAGACCCAGTACTTC. Its translation is CASSQGRRRGSETQYF.

The chain carries TRBV7-9 and TRBJ2-2; possibly TRBD1 for D (5 bases). V lost 3 bases, J lost 6 bases, and 8 bases lay in between. CDR1 is SEHNR and CDR2 is FQNEAQ in the germline V gene (reference sequence). This CDR3 comprises 13 residues. CDR3 DNA: TGTGCCAGCAGCTTCAGGGCGTCCGGGGAGCTGTTTTTT. Its protein is CASSFRASGELFF.

The chain uses TRBV28 and TRBJ2-1, with D uncertain. The V gene's germline CDR1 is MDHEN and CDR2 SYDVKM. The CDR3 length is 17 residues. Trimming removed 0 bases at V and 0 bases at J, with 12 bases between. As DNA, the CDR3 is TGTGCCAGCAGTTTATGGTATCGCTACCCCTCCTACAATGAGCAGTTCTTC. It codes for CASSLWYRYPSYNEQFF.

This sequence joins TRBV10-3 and TRBJ2-1; TRBD2 is a possible D gene (7 bases). The CDR3 extends over 14 amino acids. Per germline, CDR1 ENHRY and CDR2 SYGVKD. Between the trimmed V and J ends, which lost 6 bases and 2 bases, there was a span of 11 bases. The chain's CDR3 is CAIRSGGPYNEQFF. The CDR3 DNA reads as TGTGCCATCAGATCGGGGGGCCCCTACAATGAGCAGTTCTTC.

The rearrangement joins TRBV5-1 to TRBJ2-7; 9 bases are shared with TRBD1. The CDR3 covers 15 residues. V shed 5 bases, J shed 2 bases, and the junction held 8 bases outside the gene matches. Germline CDR1 reads SGHRS; CDR2 reads YFSETQ. The CDR3 sequence: CASRSQGAGAYEQYF. Here the CDR3 DNA reads TGCGCCAGCAGGTCACAGGGGGCAGGGGCCTACGAGCAGTACTTC. Supplemented by reference TRBV5-1 and TRBJ2-7, the full variable domain reads KAGVTQTPRYLIKTRGQQVTLSCSPISGHRSVSWYQQTPGQGLQFLFEYFSETQRNKGNFPGRFSGRQFSNSRSEMNVSTLELGDSALYLCASRSQGAGAYEQYFGPGTRLTVT.

The sample holds a few counts of this clonotype. This chain joins TRBV5-1 and TRBJ2-1, with D perhaps TRBD1 (7 bases). Trimming left V 2 bases short and J 6 bases short, with 15 bases between. CDR3 length: 15 residues. The V gene's germline CDR1 is SGHRS and CDR2 YFSETQ. DNA for the CDR3: TGCGCCAGCAGCTTTGTGGCGGGACAGATCAATGAGCAGTTCTTC. It codes for CASSFVAGQINEQFF.